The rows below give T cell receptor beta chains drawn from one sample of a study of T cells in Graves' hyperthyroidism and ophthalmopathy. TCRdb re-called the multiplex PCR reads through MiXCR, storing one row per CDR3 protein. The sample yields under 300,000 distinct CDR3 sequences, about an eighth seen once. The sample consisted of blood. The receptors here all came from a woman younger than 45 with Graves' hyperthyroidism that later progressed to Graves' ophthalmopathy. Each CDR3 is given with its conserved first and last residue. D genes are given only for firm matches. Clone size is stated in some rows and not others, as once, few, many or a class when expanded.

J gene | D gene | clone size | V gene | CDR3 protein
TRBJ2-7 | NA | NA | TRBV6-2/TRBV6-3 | CASCYSRDTRYEQYF
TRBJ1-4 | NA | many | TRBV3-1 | CASGKRGQGWEKLFF
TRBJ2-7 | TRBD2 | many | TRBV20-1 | CSARSPSLATYEQYF
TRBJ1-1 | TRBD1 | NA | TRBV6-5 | CASSYWTGLNTEAFF
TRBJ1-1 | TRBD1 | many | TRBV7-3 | CASSPTGDTEAFF
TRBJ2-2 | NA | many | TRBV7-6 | CASSLATVNPNTGELFF
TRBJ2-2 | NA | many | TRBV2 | CASTSSLPNTGELFF
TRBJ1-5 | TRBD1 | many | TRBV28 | CASWTGHRYSNQPQHF
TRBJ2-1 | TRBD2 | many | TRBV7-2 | CASSSTGGRASGKSAYNEQFF
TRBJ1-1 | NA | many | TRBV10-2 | CASNPGQNTEAFF
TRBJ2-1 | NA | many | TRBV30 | CAWSGIQGFYNEQFF
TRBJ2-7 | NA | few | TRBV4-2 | CASSQDRGASGEQYF
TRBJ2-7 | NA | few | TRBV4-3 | CASSQDWEESYEQYF
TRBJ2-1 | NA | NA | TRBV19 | CASSSYEQFF
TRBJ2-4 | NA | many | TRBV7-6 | CASSPGGAKLAKNIQYF
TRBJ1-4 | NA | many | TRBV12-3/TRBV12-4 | CASSLGGGLNEKLFF
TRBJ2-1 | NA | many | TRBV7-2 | CASSPVADPSSYNEQFF
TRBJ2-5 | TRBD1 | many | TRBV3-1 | CASSPEDRGWEETQYF
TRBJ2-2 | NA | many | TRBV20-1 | CSARDPQGNTGELFF
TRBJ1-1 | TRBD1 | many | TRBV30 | CAYQGAGNTEAFF
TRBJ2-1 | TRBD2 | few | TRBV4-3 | CASSQETSGRAAEQFF
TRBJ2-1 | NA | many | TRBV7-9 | CASSWDGPTGPNEQFF
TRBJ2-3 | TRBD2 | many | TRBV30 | CAWSVGTSNPDTQYF
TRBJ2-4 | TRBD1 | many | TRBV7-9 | CASSTSRTGRDIQYF
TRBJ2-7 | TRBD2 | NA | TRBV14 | CASSPGLAGALYEQYF
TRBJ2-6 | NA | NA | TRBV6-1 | CASFKRAGANVLTF
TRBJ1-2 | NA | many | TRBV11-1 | CASSLGLSQDSIYGYTF
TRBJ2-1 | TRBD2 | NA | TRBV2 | CASSEEAGEIYNEQFF
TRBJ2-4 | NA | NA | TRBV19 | CASQVWVHGGNIQYF
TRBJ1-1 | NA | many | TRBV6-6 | CASSYRNVAFF
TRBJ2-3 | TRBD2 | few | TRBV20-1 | CSAEGTSEFLDTQYF
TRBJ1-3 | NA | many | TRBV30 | CAWSPDSGNTIYF
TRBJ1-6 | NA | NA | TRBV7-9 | CASSHLSPSSYNSPLHF
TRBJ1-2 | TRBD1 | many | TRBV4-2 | CASSQRQGDYGYTF
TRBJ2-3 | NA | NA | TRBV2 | CASSRLTTDTQYF
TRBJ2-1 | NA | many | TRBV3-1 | CASSPKDSPHEQFF
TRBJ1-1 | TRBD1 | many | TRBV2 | CASRLDRVKAFF
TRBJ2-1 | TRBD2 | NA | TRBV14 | CASSQESSGRGNEQFF
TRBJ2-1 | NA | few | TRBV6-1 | CASSPSYPDLLAHEQFF
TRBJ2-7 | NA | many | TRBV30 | CAWNNGRSSYEQYF
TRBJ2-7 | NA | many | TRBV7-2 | CASSRFMAGYEQYF
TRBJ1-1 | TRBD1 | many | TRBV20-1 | CGLRTGGRHTEAFF
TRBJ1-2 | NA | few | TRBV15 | CATSRGPRGYTF
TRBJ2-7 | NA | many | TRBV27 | CASSLWGGMLGEQYF
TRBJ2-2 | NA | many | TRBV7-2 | CASSSGQLWELFF
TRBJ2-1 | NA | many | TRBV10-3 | CAIESGNEQFF
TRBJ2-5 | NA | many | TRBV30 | CAWRAPWSETQYF
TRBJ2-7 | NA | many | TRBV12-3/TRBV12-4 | CASSLAGAGSYEQYF